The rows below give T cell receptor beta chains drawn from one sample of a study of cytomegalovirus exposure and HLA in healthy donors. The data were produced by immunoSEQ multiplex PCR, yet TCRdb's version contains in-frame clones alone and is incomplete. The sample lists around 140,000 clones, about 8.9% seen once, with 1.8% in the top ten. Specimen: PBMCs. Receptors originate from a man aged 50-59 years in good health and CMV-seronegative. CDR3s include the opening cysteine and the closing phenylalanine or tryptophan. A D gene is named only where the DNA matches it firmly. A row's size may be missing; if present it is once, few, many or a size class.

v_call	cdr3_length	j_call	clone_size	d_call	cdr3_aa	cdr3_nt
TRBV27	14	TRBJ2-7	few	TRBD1	CASSIDRGGYEQYF	TGTGCCAGCAGCATAGACAGGGGGGGATACGAGCAGTACTTC
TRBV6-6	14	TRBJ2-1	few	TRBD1	CASSSGQAYNEQFF	TGTGCCAGCAGCTCGGGACAGGCCTACAATGAGCAGTTCTTC
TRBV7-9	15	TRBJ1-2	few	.	CASSLEGAGVYGYTF	TGTGCCAGCAGCTTAGAAGGGGCAGGGGTTTATGGCTACACCTTC
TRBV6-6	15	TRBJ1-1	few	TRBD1	CASRAMDRDAAEAFF	TGTGCCAGCAGGGCGATGGACAGGGACGCCGCTGAAGCTTTCTTT
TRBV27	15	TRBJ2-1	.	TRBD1	CASSLPQGGYNEQFF	TGTGCCAGCAGTTTACCACAGGGGGGATACAATGAGCAGTTCTTC
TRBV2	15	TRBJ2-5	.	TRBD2	CASSGGLAGGQTQYF	TGTGCCAGCAGCGGGGGACTAGCGGGGGGACAGACCCAGTACTTC
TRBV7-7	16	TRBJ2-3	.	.	CASSSQFGGGTDTQYF	TGTGCCAGCAGTTCGCAATTCGGTGGTGGCACAGATACGCAGTATTTT
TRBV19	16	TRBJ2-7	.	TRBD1	CASSIDGGTGSYEQYF	TGTGCCAGTAGTATAGATGGAGGGACAGGATCCTACGAGCAGTACTTC
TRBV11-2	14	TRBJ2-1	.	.	CASSLEVQYNEQFF	TGTGCCAGCAGCTTAGAAGTTCAGTACAATGAGCAGTTCTTC
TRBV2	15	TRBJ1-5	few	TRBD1	CASSEEGASNQPQHF	TGTGCCAGCAGTGAGGAGGGGGCGTCCAATCAGCCCCAGCATTTT
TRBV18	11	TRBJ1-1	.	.	CASSEDSGAFF	TGTGCCAGCTCAGAAGACAGTGGAGCTTTCTTT
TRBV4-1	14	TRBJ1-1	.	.	CASSQDWGDTEAFF	TGCGCCAGCAGCCAAGATTGGGGGGACACTGAAGCTTTCTTT
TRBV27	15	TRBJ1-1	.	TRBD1	CASRRRDRVGESAFF	TGTGCCAGCAGACGCCGGGACAGGGTCGGGGAGAGCGCTTTCTTT
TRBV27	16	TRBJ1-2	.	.	CASSNDLQASNYGYTF	TGTGCCAGCAGCAACGACTTACAGGCTTCTAACTATGGCTACACCTTC
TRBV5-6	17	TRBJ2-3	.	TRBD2	CASSLTSGGASTDTQYF	TGTGCCAGCAGCTTGACTAGCGGGGGGGCGAGCACAGATACGCAGTATTTT
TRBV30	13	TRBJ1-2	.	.	CAWRLNGVSGYTF	TGTGCCTGGAGACTTAACGGGGTTTCTGGCTACACCTTC
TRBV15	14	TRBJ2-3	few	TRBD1	CATSKRQGGDTQYF	TGTGCCACCAGCAAACGACAGGGTGGAGATACGCAGTATTTT
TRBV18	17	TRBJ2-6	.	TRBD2	CASSTGASGSIQGVLTF	TGTGCCAGCTCAACCGGGGCTAGCGGGAGTATCCAGGGCGTCCTGACTTTC
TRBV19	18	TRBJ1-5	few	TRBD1	CASSMVLGDRRSNQPQHF	TGTGCCAGTAGTATGGTTTTGGGGGACAGAAGGAGCAATCAGCCCCAGCATTTT
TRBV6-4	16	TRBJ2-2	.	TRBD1	CASSDGTGSNTGELFF	TGTGCCAGCAGTGATGGGACAGGGTCGAACACCGGGGAGCTGTTTTTT
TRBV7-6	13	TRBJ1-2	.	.	CASSLMRADGYTF	TGTGCCAGCAGCTTAATGAGGGCAGATGGCTACACCTTC
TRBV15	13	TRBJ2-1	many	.	CATSRDYDRRTVF	TGTGCCACCAGCAGAGATTACGACAGGCGCACGGTCTTC
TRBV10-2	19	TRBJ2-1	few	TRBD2	CASSVPGGGWDHSYNEQFF	TGCGCCAGCAGTGTCCCCGGGGGGGGGTGGGATCACTCCTACAATGAGCAGTTCTTC
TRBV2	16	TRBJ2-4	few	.	CASSEYGSIAKNIQYF	TGTGCCAGCAGTGAATATGGCAGTATCGCCAAAAACATTCAGTACTTC
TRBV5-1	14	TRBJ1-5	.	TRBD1	CASSDTGGNQPQHF	TGCGCCAGCAGCGACACAGGGGGCAATCAGCCCCAGCATTTT
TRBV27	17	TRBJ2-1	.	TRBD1	CASRSGQGAFVYNEQFF	TGTGCCAGCAGATCGGGACAGGGGGCATTCGTTTACAATGAGCAGTTCTTC
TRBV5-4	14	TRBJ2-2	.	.	CASSFEANTGELFF	TGTGCCAGCAGCTTCGAGGCCAACACCGGGGAGCTGTTTTTT
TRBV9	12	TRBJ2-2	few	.	CASSAGTGELFF	TGTGCCAGCAGCGCCGGGACCGGGGAGCTGTTTTTT
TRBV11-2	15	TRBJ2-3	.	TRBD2	CASSLATSGTDTQYF	TGTGCCAGCAGCTTAGCGACTAGCGGTACAGATACGCAGTATTTT
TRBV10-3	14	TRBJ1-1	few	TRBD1	CAISTGGGFSEAFF	TGTGCCATTAGCACAGGGGGAGGGTTCTCTGAAGCTTTCTTT
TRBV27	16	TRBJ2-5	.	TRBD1	CASSPLDRGRQETQYF	TGTGCCAGCAGTCCCCTGGACAGGGGGCGTCAAGAGACCCAGTACTTC
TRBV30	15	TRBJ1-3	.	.	CAWRAGGSRGNTIYF	TGTGCCTGGAGGGCCGGCGGTAGTAGGGGAAACACCATATATTTT
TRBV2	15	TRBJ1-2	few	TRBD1	CASSPQGQGGNGYTF	TGTGCCAGCAGTCCCCAGGGACAGGGCGGGAATGGCTACACCTTC
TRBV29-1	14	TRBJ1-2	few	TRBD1	CSVEGDRGDYGYTF	TGCAGCGTTGAAGGCGACAGGGGCGACTATGGCTACACCTTC
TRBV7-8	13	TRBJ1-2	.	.	CASSLVGDYGYTF	TGTGCCAGCAGCTTAGTAGGGGACTATGGCTACACCTTC
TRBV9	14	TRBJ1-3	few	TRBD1	CASGTGASGNTIYF	TGTGCCAGCGGCACAGGGGCATCTGGAAACACCATATATTTT
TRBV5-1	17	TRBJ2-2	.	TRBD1	CASSWSPDRHGSGELFF	TGCGCCAGCAGCTGGTCCCCGGACAGGCACGGGTCCGGGGAGCTGTTTTTT
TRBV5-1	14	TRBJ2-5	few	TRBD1	CASSLGDSQETQYF	TGCGCCAGCAGCTTGGGGGACAGCCAAGAGACCCAGTACTTC
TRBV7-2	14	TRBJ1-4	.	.	CASSLVRSNEKLFF	TGTGCCAGCAGCTTAGTACGGAGTAATGAAAAACTGTTTTTT
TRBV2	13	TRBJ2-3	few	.	CASSGPARYTQYF	TGTGCCAGCAGTGGTCCCGCCCGGTATACGCAGTATTTT
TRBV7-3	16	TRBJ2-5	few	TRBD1	CASSLQGQGGQETQYF	TGTGCCAGCAGCTTACAAGGACAGGGAGGTCAAGAGACCCAGTACTTC
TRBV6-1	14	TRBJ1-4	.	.	CASSWTLTNEKLFF	TGTGCCAGCAGTTGGACACTGACTAATGAAAAACTGTTTTTT
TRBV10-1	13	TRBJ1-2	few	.	CASSESNKGGYTF	TGCGCCAGCAGTGAGTCGAATAAGGGGGGCTACACCTTC
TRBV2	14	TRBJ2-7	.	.	CASSPIGNQGKQYF	TGTGCCAGCAGTCCTATAGGGAATCAGGGGAAGCAGTACTTC
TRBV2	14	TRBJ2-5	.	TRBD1	CASSVRQGGETQYF	TGTGCCAGCAGTGTTAGACAGGGCGGGGAGACCCAGTACTTC
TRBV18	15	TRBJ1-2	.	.	CASSVNKGDDYGYTF	TGTGCCAGCTCGGTGAATAAGGGGGACGACTATGGCTACACCTTC
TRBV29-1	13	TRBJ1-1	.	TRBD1	CSVGTGMNTEAFF	TGCAGCGTTGGGACAGGGATGAACACTGAAGCTTTCTTT
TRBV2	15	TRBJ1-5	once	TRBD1	CATTRDRGLTQPQHF	TGTGCCACAACCCGGGACAGGGGGCTCACTCAGCCCCAGCATTTT